The 20 T cell receptor beta chains in this list originate from one sample, sequenced in a study of blood T cell repertoires in COVID-19. Method: immunoSEQ multiplex PCR; TCRdb's copy keeps in-frame clones and lacks some. Among under 45,000 clones listed, approximately 86% were seen once. Sequenced input: peripheral blood. All receptors derive from a man between 35 and 55 years old with active COVID-19.

The rearrangement uses TRBV14 and TRBJ2-1; D perhaps matches TRBD2 (6 bases). CDR1 and CDR2 from the germline V gene are SGHDN and FVKESK. V gave up 0 bases and J gave up 6 bases, with 15 bases separating them. The CDR3 length is 16 residues. The CDR3 sequence: CASSQDSTYGGNEQFF. CDR3 DNA sequence: TGTGCCAGCAGCCAAGACTCCACCTACGGGGGCAATGAGCAGTTCTTC.

The chain couples TRBV15 to TRBJ1-2; 10 bases line up with TRBD1. J was trimmed by 8 bases and V by 9 bases; bases with no gene match: 18. This CDR3 comprises 16 residues. CDR1 LNHNV and CDR2 YYDKDF come from the germline V gene (reference sequence). The CDR3 DNA reads TGTGCCACGAGCGGCCCGACAGGGGGCGCGGGAGGGGGCTACACCTTC. Translation: CATSGPTGGAGGGYTF. Together with reference TRBV15 and TRBJ1-2, the CDR3 gives the full variable domain: DAMVIQNPRYQVTQFGKPVTLSCSQTLNHNVMYWYQQKSSQAPKLLFHYYDKDFNNEADTPDNFQSRRPNTSFCFLDIRSPGLGDTAMYLCATSGPTGGAGGGYTFGSGTRLTVV.

This sequence joins TRBV11-3 and TRBJ1-1, with 8 nucleotides matching TRBD1. The CDR3 is 18 amino acids. Germline values: CDR1 SGHNT, CDR2 YENEEA. J lost 1 base, V lost 0 bases, and 10 bases had no gene match. The CDR3 sequence is CASSLDPGEDRANTEAFF. CDR3 sequence (DNA): TGTGCCAGCAGCTTAGATCCGGGTGAGGACAGGGCGAACACTGAAGCTTTCTTT.

The chain joins TRBV6-5 to TRBJ1-1; TRBD1 is a possible D gene (6 bases). Trimming removed 8 bases from V and 6 bases from J, with 10 bases in between. CDR3 length: 11 amino acids. CDR1 and CDR2 from the germline V gene are MNHEY and SVGAGI. CDR3 sequence (DNA): TGTGCCAGCCGAGGGGGGGCTGAAGCTTTCTTT. The encoded protein is CASRGGAEAFF.

The J gene is TRBJ1-4, the V gene TRBV28, with a possible D match to TRBD1 (5 bases). Trimming stripped 5 bases from V and 7 bases from J, with 17 bases between. Looked up from germline, CDR1 is MDHEN and CDR2 is SYDVKM. The CDR3 runs 15 residues. The chain's CDR3 is CASSIRLVTAEKLFF. The CDR3 DNA is TGTGCCAGCAGTATTCGGCTCGTGACAGCTGAAAAACTGTTTTTT.

This CDR3 is CASSPPGQGYNEQFF. CDR3 DNA: TGTGCCAGTAGCCCTCCGGGACAGGGGTACAATGAGCAGTTCTTC. The chain couples TRBV19 to TRBJ2-1, with 10 bases that match TRBD1. This CDR3 region has 15 residues. V lost 6 bases and J lost 4; bases outside the gene matches: 6. The germline V gene encodes CDR1 LNHDA and CDR2 SQIVND (reference sequence).

Only one count was recorded for this clone. The CDR3 DNA reads TGCAGTGCTAGTGGGCTAGCGGAGAACACCGGGGAGCTGTTTTTT. It specifies CSASGLAENTGELFF. The J gene is TRBJ2-2, the V gene TRBV20-1; 7 bases fit TRBD2. The junction had 5 bases not matched to a gene; V was cut back by 3 bases and J by 1 base. The germline V gene encodes CDR1 DFQATT and CDR2 SNEGSKA (reference sequence). The CDR3 covers 15 residues.

V usage is TRBV7-9 and J usage is TRBJ2-3, with 8 bases fitting TRBD1. V gave up 5 bases and J gave up 4 bases; unmatched junction bases: 20. Germline values: CDR1 SEHNR, CDR2 FQNEAQ (reference sequence). This CDR3 has 19 amino acids. The CDR3, as DNA: TGTGCCAGCAGCGTGGACAGGGTGGGATTTTCGGCGTTTCCAGATACGCAGTATTTT. Residues: CASSVDRVGFSAFPDTQYF.

DNA for the CDR3: TGTGCCATCAGCCCCATTTGGGGCAGAGAAAAACTGTTTTTT. It translates to CAISPIWGREKLFF. This chain links TRBV10-3 with TRBJ1-4, with D perhaps TRBD1 (5 bases). Trimming removed 6 bases at V and 8 bases at J, with 16 bases between. CDR3 length: 14 residues. Germline V gene lookup returns CDR1 ENHRY and CDR2 SYGVKD.

The chain employs TRBV20-1 and TRBJ1-4; the match to TRBD1 covers 7 bases. The CDR3 runs to 14 residues. V shed 6 bases and J 4 bases; nucleotides not matched to a gene: 8. The germline gives CDR1 DFQATT, CDR2 SNEGSKA (reference sequence). CDR3 sequence: CSASQRDSNEKLFF. DNA for the CDR3: TGCAGTGCGAGTCAACGGGACAGTAATGAAAAACTGTTTTTT.

The chain couples TRBV3-1 (or the pseudogene TRBV3-2) to TRBJ1-6; D perhaps matches TRBD1 (5 bases). CDR3 length equals 13 residues. V lost 5 bases and J lost 7, with 9 bases in between. Germline loops: CDR1 LGHDT, CDR2 YNNKEL (reference sequence). CDR3 nucleotide sequence: TGTGCCAGCAGCTGGGGCAGCAATTCACCCCTCCACTTT. Amino acid sequence: CASSWGSNSPLHF.

This chain uses TRBV5-1 with TRBJ2-5; 9 bases map to TRBD2. The V gene end was trimmed by 0 bases and the J gene end by 4 bases; junction bases not matched to a gene: 7. The CDR3 runs 16 residues. CDR1 SGHRS and CDR2 YFSETQ come from the germline V gene. The CDR3 here is CASSLGLAAPGETQYF. The CDR3 coding sequence is TGCGCCAGCAGCTTGGGACTAGCGGCCCCAGGAGAGACCCAGTACTTC. Full variable domain (remainder filled in from reference TRBV5-1 and TRBJ2-5): KAGVTQTPRYLIKTRGQQVTLSCSPISGHRSVSWYQQTPGQGLQFLFEYFSETQRNKGNFPGRFSGRQFSNSRSEMNVSTLELGDSALYLCASSLGLAAPGETQYFGPGTRLLVL.

V is TRBV15 and J is TRBJ1-2; a weak D match, TRBD1 (5 bases). Germline values: CDR1 LNHNV, CDR2 YYDKDF (reference sequence). Trimming stripped 3 bases from V and 7 bases from J, with 18 bases between. There are 15 residues in the CDR3. The CDR3 DNA reads as TGTGCCACCAGCAGGACCCAGGGTACTATCCGTGGCTACACCTTC. It encodes CATSRTQGTIRGYTF.

The chain recombines TRBV7-2 with TRBJ2-7; 9 nucleotides line up with TRBD1. After removal of 5 bases from V and 3 bases from J, the junction contained 11 bases not matched to a gene. The CDR3 runs to 16 residues. Germline V gene sequence: CDR1 SGHTA, CDR2 FQGNSA. In nucleotides, the CDR3 is TGTGCCAGCAGCGAGGGGGGGGGACAGGGTCTCTACGAGCAGTACTTC. Translated, it gives CASSEGGGQGLYEQYF. Full variable domain (outside the CDR3, taken from reference TRBV7-2 and TRBJ2-7): GAGVSQSPSNKVTEKGKDVELRCDPISGHTALYWYRQSLGQGLEFLIYFQGNSAPDKSGLPSDRFSAERTGGSVSTLTIQRTQQEDSAVYLCASSEGGGQGLYEQYFGPGTRLTVT.

The gene calls are TRBV15 and TRBJ2-1; D is ambiguous. V was clipped by 0 bases and J by 4 bases, with 13 bases between them. CDR3 size: 16 residues. Germline V lookup: CDR1 LNHNV, CDR2 YYDKDF (reference sequence). The CDR3 DNA sequence: TGTGCCACCAGCAGAGATTCCGGGTCTGGGTACAATGAGCAGTTCTTC. This translates into CATSRDSGSGYNEQFF.

This sequence joins TRBV29-1 and TRBJ2-7; D might be TRBD1 (6 bases). The CDR3 runs 14 residues. V lost 1 base, J lost 5 bases, and 15 bases lay in between. Germline CDR1 is SQVTM and CDR2 is ANQGSEA. CDR3 in amino acids: CSVEVPGVGDEQYF. The CDR3 DNA sequence: TGCAGCGTTGAAGTCCCAGGGGTGGGGGACGAGCAGTACTTC.

This clone has a single count. The V gene is TRBV25-1, the J gene TRBJ2-5; possible D gene TRBD2, 6 bases. The CDR3 is 15 amino acids. Germline CDR1 reads MGHDK; CDR2 reads SYGVNS. V lost 6 bases, J lost 0 bases, and 14 bases lay in between. The CDR3 sequence is CASSRDGSYQETQYF. DNA for the CDR3: TGTGCCAGCAGCCGTGACGGGAGTTACCAAGAGACCCAGTACTTC.

The chain links TRBV11-1 to TRBJ1-5; maybe TRBD1 (5 bases). The CDR3 has 15 amino acids. Trimming took 3 bases from V and 5 from J, leaving 14 bases between them. In germline, CDR1 is SGHAT, CDR2 FQDESV (reference sequence). The CDR3 nucleotides read TGTGCCAGCAGCTTGGGCCAGGGATCGCATCAGCCCCAGCATTTT. This codes for CASSLGQGSHQPQHF.

The chain has TRBV11-2 and TRBJ1-1; D is unresolved. Trimming took off 5 bases at V and 1 base at J, with 8 bases between the two ends. This CDR3 region has 13 residues. Germline loops: CDR1 SGHAT, CDR2 FQNNGV. The CDR3 protein is CASSPNTNTEAFF. For the CDR3, the DNA is TGTGCCAGCAGCCCCAACACGAACACTGAAGCTTTCTTT.

The V call is TRBV19, the J call TRBJ2-4; TRBD2 aligns across 11 bases. CDR1 is LNHDA and CDR2 is SQIVND in the germline V gene (reference sequence). V shed 3 bases and J 3 bases; nucleotides not matched to a gene: 4. This CDR3 contains 16 residues. DNA for the CDR3: TGTGCCAGTAGTATGCTAGCGGGAGGTCGCAAAAACATTCAGTACTTC. This codes for CASSMLAGGRKNIQYF.